The TCR beta chain under discussion was sequenced for a study of blood T cell repertoires in COVID-19. Study details: Nucleic acid was either cDNA or gDNA, and it came from T cells, B-cell-depleted T cells, or PBMCs.

The CDR3 spans 15 residues. With 5 bases clipped from V and 4 bases from J, the junction kept 10 bases outside the gene matches. Germline CDR1 reads MNHEY; CDR2 reads SVGAGI. Per the authors' pipeline: Amplified reference gene primers provided the basis for estimating nucleated cell counts. TCRdb's copy holds only in-frame clones and misses some; the assay was immunoSEQ multiplex PCR. V and J calls and clone size are as listed in that table; D and trimming were resolved from the DNA. This sample has fewer than 350,000 clones; around 90% occur once, and the top ten carry about 1.7%. Participant age was about 18 to 95 years, and participants resided in fewer than 30 US areas. Donors in Cohort 3 counted as recovered after two negative PCRs, clearance, or symptom resolution.

The sequencing sample was made of PBMCs or T cells enriched from blood (not recorded which). The clonotype originates from a woman aged 40-49 years who had recovered from COVID-19. The chain carries TRBV6-5 and TRBJ1-2, with 7 bases fitting TRBD1. In DNA form, the CDR3 reads TGTGCCAGCAGTACAAACCGGGACAGCAGCTATGGCTACACCTTC. It yields the protein CASSTNRDSSYGYTF.